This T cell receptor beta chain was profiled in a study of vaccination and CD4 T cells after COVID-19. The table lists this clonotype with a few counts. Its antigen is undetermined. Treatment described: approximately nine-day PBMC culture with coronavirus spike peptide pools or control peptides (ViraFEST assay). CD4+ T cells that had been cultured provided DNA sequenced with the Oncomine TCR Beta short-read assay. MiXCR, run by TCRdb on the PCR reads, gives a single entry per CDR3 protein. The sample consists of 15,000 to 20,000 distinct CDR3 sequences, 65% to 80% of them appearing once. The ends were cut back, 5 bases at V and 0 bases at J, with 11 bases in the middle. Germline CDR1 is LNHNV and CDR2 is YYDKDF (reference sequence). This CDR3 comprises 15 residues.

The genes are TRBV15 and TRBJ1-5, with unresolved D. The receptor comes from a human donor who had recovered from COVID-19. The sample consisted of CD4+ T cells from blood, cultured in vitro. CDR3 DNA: TGTGCCACCAGCCTACCGTGGGATAGCAATCAGCCCCAGCATTTT. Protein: CATSLPWDSNQPQHF. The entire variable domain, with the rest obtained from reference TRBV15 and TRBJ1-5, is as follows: DAMVIQNPRYQVTQFGKPVTLSCSQTLNHNVMYWYQQKSSQAPKLLFHYYDKDFNNEADTPDNFQSRRPNTSFCFLDIRSPGLGDTAMYLCATSLPWDSNQPQHFGDGTRLSIL.